The present TCR beta chain was sequenced within a study of control samples from healthy donors and cancer patients. Produced via immunoSEQ multiplex PCR; TCRdb's table is partial and in-frame only. The table records roughly 88,000 clones, roughly 89% of them present only once. Germline lookup yields CDR1 SQVTM and CDR2 ANQGSEA. The V and J ends lost 3 bases and 8 bases, in that order; junction bases with no gene match: 10. The CDR3 runs 14 residues. This sequence joins TRBV29-1 and TRBJ1-3; 7 nucleotides line up with TRBD1. The source material was blood. This receptor was taken from a man aged 45 to 65 in good health. The CDR3, as DNA: TGCAGCGTTGAGTCTACGGCAGGGGGTGACACCATATATTTT. It encodes CSVESTAGGDTIYF.